The 19 T cell receptor beta chains in this list originate from one sample, sequenced in a study of cytomegalovirus exposure and HLA in healthy donors. The PCR used 60 Vbeta and 13 Jbeta primers. The data were produced by immunoSEQ multiplex PCR, yet TCRdb's version contains in-frame clones alone and is incomplete. This table has under 200,000 clones, approximately 90% appearing once. Material for sequencing was PBMCs. The receptor set was obtained from a boy aged 2 to 10 in good health and CMV-seronegative.

This clone was seen a single time. The CDR3 loop reads CASSGTSGSYNEQFF. Here the CDR3 DNA reads TGTGCCAGCTCCGGGACTAGCGGCTCCTACAATGAGCAGTTCTTC. The chain couples TRBV2 to TRBJ2-1; 11 bases fit TRBD2. The germline V gene has CDR1 SNHLY and CDR2 FYNNEI. With V trimmed by 8 bases and J by 0 bases, 3 bases remained unmatched. The CDR3 is 15 amino acids.

This clone appeared a few times. The chain's CDR3 is CASSAGGYVTEAFF. The CDR3 bases are TGTGCCAGCAGTGCAGGGGGCTACGTCACTGAAGCTTTCTTT. The chain employs TRBV5-4 and TRBJ1-1; 8 positions match TRBD1. CDR1 SGHNT and CDR2 YYREEE come from the germline V gene (reference sequence). V lost 5 bases, J lost 4 bases, and 7 bases stayed unmatched. This CDR3 has 14 amino acids.

This rearrangement joins TRBV5-1 to TRBJ2-1; 9 bases line up with TRBD2. Germline V gene sequence: CDR1 SGHRS, CDR2 YFSETQ. Germline trimming cut 0 bases from V and 8 bases from J; bases unmatched to any gene: 6. There are 15 residues in the CDR3. The CDR3 here is CASSLVASGTDEQFF. The CDR3 nucleotides read TGCGCCAGCAGCTTGGTAGCTAGCGGGACCGATGAGCAGTTCTTC.

This clone occurred a few times. The chain couples TRBV5-1 to TRBJ1-5; D ambiguous. CDR3 length: 13 amino acids. CDR1 SGHRS and CDR2 YFSETQ come from the germline V gene. V was pared by 0 bases and J by 6 bases, with 7 bases between. CDR3 nucleotide sequence: TGCGCCAGCAGCTTGGGGGAGCGTCAGCCCCAGCATTTT. It specifies CASSLGERQPQHF.

This clone was detected only a few times. This chain connects TRBV30 to TRBJ1-2, with no clear D. Germline-derived CDR1 and CDR2 are GTSNPN and SVGIG (reference sequence). The germline V and J ends were trimmed by 6 bases and 4 bases, with 18 bases remaining between them. This CDR3 is 14 amino acids long. The CDR3 loop reads CACHPTPLGYGYTF. CDR3 nucleotides: TGTGCCTGCCACCCCACACCCCTTGGCTATGGCTACACCTTC.

The chain couples TRBV5-1 to TRBJ2-5, with 13 bases fitting TRBD2. The J call could be wrong; TRBJ2-7 is a better fit for the DNA end. The CDR3 is 18 residues long. Germline CDR1 is SGHRS and CDR2 is YFSETQ. CDR3 sequence (DNA): TGCGCCAGCAGCTTACGGATGAGACTAGCGGGGGGCGCGTACGAGCAGTACTTC. This codes for CASSLRMRLAGGAYEQYF.

The CDR3 protein is CASSLEGQGNSPLHF. CDR3 sequence (DNA): TGTGCCAGCAGCTTGGAGGGACAGGGGAATTCACCCCTCCACTTT. This chain uses TRBV5-4 with TRBJ1-6; 10 bases map to TRBD1. Trimming at V came to 0 bases and at J to 7 bases, leaving 1 base not matched to a gene. The CDR3 is made up of 15 amino acids. CDR1 and CDR2 (germline): SGHNT, YYREEE (reference sequence).

The chain has TRBV7-3 and TRBJ2-1; D gene unclear. The ends were cut back, 0 bases at V and 6 bases at J, with 3 bases in the middle. The CDR3 extends over 12 amino acids. Germline assignment: CDR1 SGHTA and CDR2 FQGTGA. Written as DNA, the CDR3 is TGTGCCAGCAGCTTAACTAGCAATGAGCAGTTCTTC. Its translation: CASSLTSNEQFF.

With regard to this clone: The missing conserved phenylalanine or tryptophan at the end of this CDR3 makes a read error likely. The gene calls are TRBV14 and TRBJ1-1; D ambiguous. This CDR3 has 16 residues. V was clipped by 0 bases and J by 1 base, with 12 bases between them. From germline, CDR1 is SGHDN and CDR2 FVKESK. The CDR3 here is CASSQDWNSQNTEAFL. The CDR3, as DNA: TGTGCCAGCAGCCAAGATTGGAACAGCCAGAACACTGAAGCTTTCCTT.

The chain is built from TRBV15 and TRBJ1-1; D unresolved. With 1 base removed from V and 0 bases from J, the gap between germline ends came to 9 bases. Looked up from germline, CDR1 is LNHNV and CDR2 is YYDKDF (reference sequence). The CDR3 has 15 residues. The CDR3 region is CATSRAQNMNTEAFF. The CDR3 DNA follows: TGTGCCACCAGCAGAGCACAGAACATGAACACTGAAGCTTTCTTT.

This clone was seen a single time. The rearrangement uses TRBV7-9 and TRBJ2-1; a weak D match, TRBD2 (5 bases). The CDR3 contains 15 residues. Trimming took 2 bases from V and 9 from J, leaving 17 bases between them. Germline assignment: CDR1 SEHNR and CDR2 FQNEAQ (reference sequence). CDR3 region: CASSLRAEPLGEQFF. The CDR3 DNA sequence: TGTGCCAGCAGCTTACGAGCGGAACCCTTAGGTGAGCAGTTCTTC.

The chain has TRBV27 and TRBJ2-1; 12 bases are a match to TRBD2. Per the germline V gene, CDR1 is MNHEY and CDR2 is SMNVEV (reference sequence). The J segment lost 5 bases and the V segment lost 4 bases, leaving 6 bases of the junction unmatched. This CDR3 has 16 residues. The CDR3 coding sequence is TGTGCCAGCAGTTCTCCTAGCGGGAGGGCCCACAATGAGCAGTTCTTC. This sequence encodes CASSSPSGRAHNEQFF.

The CDR3 DNA reads as TGTGCCATCAGTGAGGCGGGGCGAAACGAGCAGTACTTC. Amino acid sequence: CAISEAGRNEQYF. J is TRBJ2-7 and V is TRBV10-3, with a possible D match to TRBD2 (6 bases). Trimming removed 2 bases from V and 5 bases from J, with 10 bases in between. CDR1 and CDR2 (germline): ENHRY, SYGVKD. This CDR3 comprises 13 residues.

The chain employs TRBV6-6 and TRBJ2-5; TRBD1 is a possible D gene (7 bases). The J call is uncertain, as TRBJ2-7 better fits the DNA end. In germline, CDR1 is MNHNY, CDR2 SVGAGI (reference sequence). The CDR3 is made up of 15 amino acids. CDR3 bases: TGTGCCAGCAGTGACAGGGACTTCTCGCCCTACGAGCAGTACTTC. Translation: CASSDRDFSPYEQYF.

This chain links TRBV2 with TRBJ2-4, with a weak D call TRBD1 (5 bases). The CDR3 runs to 15 residues. V was trimmed by 4 bases and J by 1 base, leaving 11 bases between them. Germline CDR1 is SNHLY and CDR2 is FYNNEI. CDR3 bases: TGTGCCAGCAGTGTGGACAAGCTGGCCAAAAACATTCAGTACTTC. Translation gives CASSVDKLAKNIQYF.

The chain combines TRBV4-1 with TRBJ2-3, with 11 nucleotides matching TRBD1. Germline V gives CDR1 MGHRA, CDR2 YSYEKL. The CDR3 totals 16 residues. The J segment lost 3 bases and the V segment lost 1 base, leaving 3 bases of the junction unmatched. Here the CDR3 DNA reads TGCGCCAGCAGCCAAGTGGGGGACAGGGGGACAGATACGCAGTATTTT. Its protein is CASSQVGDRGTDTQYF.

This rearrangement joins TRBV29-1 to TRBJ2-5, with D possibly matching TRBD1 (6 bases). Trimming pared 4 bases from V and 1 base from J, leaving 16 bases between. The CDR3 is made up of 15 amino acids. The germline V gene has CDR1 SQVTM and CDR2 ANQGSEA. CDR3 nucleotide sequence: TGCAGCGTTGCAGGGGTTAAGAGGGGCCAAGAGACCCAGTACTTC. This sequence encodes CSVAGVKRGQETQYF.

This clone has only one observation. V gene TRBV5-1 combines with J gene TRBJ2-5, with 9 bases that match TRBD1. Losses at the gene ends were 1 base for V and 4 bases for J; bases not matched to a gene: 8. The CDR3 covers 16 residues. CDR1 is SGHRS and CDR2 is YFSETQ in the germline V gene. CDR3 loop: CASSLSTGGRSETQYF. CDR3 DNA: TGCGCCAGCAGCTTGTCCACAGGGGGCAGGTCAGAGACCCAGTACTTC.

To note about this clone: In the same sample, other DNA sequences code for this CDR3. J is TRBJ2-3 and V is TRBV5-1; D perhaps matches TRBD1 (5 bases). There are 15 residues in the CDR3. V gave up 7 bases and J gave up 3 bases, with 18 bases separating them. Per the germline V gene, CDR1 is SGHRS and CDR2 is YFSETQ. CDR3 sequence: CASSVAFQGTDTQYF. The CDR3 coding sequence is TGCGCCAGCTCCGTGGCCTTTCAGGGTACAGATACGCAGTATTTT.